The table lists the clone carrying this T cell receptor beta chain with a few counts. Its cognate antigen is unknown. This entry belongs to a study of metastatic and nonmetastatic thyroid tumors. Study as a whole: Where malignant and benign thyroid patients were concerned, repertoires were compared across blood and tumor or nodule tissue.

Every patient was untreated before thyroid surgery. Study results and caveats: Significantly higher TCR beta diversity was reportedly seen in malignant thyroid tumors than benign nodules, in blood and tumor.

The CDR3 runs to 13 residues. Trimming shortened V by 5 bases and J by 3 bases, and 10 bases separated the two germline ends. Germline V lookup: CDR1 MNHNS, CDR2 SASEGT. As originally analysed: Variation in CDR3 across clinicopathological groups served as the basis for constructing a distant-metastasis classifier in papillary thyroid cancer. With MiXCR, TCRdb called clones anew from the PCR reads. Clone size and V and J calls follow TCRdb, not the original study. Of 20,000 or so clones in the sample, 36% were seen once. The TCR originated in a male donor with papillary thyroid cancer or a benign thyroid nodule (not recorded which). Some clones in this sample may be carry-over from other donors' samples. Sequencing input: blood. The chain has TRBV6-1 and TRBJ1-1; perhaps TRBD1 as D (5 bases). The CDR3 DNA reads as TGTGCCAGCAGTCAGGGTTTTGACACTGAAGCTTTCTTT. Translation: CASSQGFDTEAFF.